This T cell receptor beta chain was found in a study of T cell clonotyping in hematopoietic cell transplantation (dated by TCRdb to the early 2020s). Background for the entire study: The study collected roughly 150 blood samples from approximately 32 consecutive transplant recipients and their related donors. Patient recruitment ran from September 2015 to early 2017, and follow-up continued until late 2020 or death. Broader findings and caveats from the paper: After transplant, TCR diversity in recipients dropped, and pathologically expanded clonotypes climbed progressively between day 30 and day 180. Broader TCR repertoire diversity after transplant was predicted by Inverse Simpson Index values from donors and from recipients before transplant. Only a small fraction of recipient repertoires overlapped donor repertoires, with over 97% appearing de novo at the given depth. The sample size was limited, and CD4 and CD8 repertoire contributions could not be separated because cells were not sorted.

Turning to this clone: The antigen this receptor binds is unknown. Base qualities are not at hand, and no much larger clone is one base apart.

The junction shows trimming of 0 bases on V and 5 bases on J, plus 16 bases between the germline ends. The CDR3 has 15 amino acids, counting the end cysteine and phenylalanine. Kept here is only the CDR3 DNA, which spans 45 bases and is read in frame from base 1. CDR1 and CDR2 are drawn from the germline V gene (reference sequence): GTSNPN, SVGIG. Blood samples for TCR beta sequencing were given by related transplant donors. Using Nuclei Lysis Solution, genomic DNA was extracted from unfractionated peripheral blood mononuclear cells that were either fresh or cryopreserved. The immunoSEQ assay, a bias-controlled multiplex PCR using V- and J-specific primers, was used to amplify TCR beta CDR3 regions from genomic DNA. In a second PCR step, the CDR3 amplicons were tagged with a proprietary barcode plus Illumina adapter sequences. CDR3 libraries were sequenced on an Illumina MiSeq instrument. The study's own analysis went as follows. Export and quality control were done with immunoSEQ Analyzer 3.0, while downstream analyses used R Bioconductor and Immunarch. Only productive rearrangements within the normalized downsampled data set were used in the calculation of repertoire metrics. Clonotypes larger than 5 templates in the normalized cohort were defined as pathologically expanded. Repertoire diversity was measured with the Inverse Simpson Index. CMV-specificity analyses were carried out on the non-normalized data set to capture all clonotypes. Here the immuneACCESS table is served through TCRdb, limited to in-frame sequences with V and J called. Missing clones are a known gap in these copies; in checked studies unresolved V genes cover under half, and the rest lacks a known reason. The DNA was the basis for D and trimming; V, J and clone size are from that table. The sample data list approximately 10,000 clones, and roughly 90% of these were observed just once. Clones ranked in the top ten supply under 0.9% of the sample.

The source material was peripheral blood mononuclear cells. The chain couples TRBV30 to TRBJ2-5; the D gene is perhaps TRBD2, on 5 matching bases. The clonotype comes from a woman in her forties or fifties in good health. Some clones in this sample may be carry-over from other donors' samples. The CDR3 here reads CAWSVLLGVAETQYF. The DNA is TGTGCCTGGAGTGTACTCCTCGGGGTGGCGGAGACCCAGTACTTC.